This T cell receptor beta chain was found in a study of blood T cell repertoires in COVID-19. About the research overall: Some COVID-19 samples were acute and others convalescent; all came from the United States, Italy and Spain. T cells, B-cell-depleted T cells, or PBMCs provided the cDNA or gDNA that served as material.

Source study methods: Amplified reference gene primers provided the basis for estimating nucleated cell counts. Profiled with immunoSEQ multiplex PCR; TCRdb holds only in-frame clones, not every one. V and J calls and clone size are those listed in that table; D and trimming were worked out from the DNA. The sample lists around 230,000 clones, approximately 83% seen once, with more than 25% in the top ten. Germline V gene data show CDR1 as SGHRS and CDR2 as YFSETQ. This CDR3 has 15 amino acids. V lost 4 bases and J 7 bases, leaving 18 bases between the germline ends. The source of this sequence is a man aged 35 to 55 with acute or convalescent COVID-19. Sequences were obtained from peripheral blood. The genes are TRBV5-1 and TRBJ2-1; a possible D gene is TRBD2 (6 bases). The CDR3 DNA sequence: TGCGCCAGCAGCCCTGCGGCGGGATCGGGAAATGAGCAGTTCTTC. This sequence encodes CASSPAAGSGNEQFF.